The 16 T cell receptor beta chains given below trace back to one sample, sequenced in a study of technical replicates of blood from a few donors (dated by TCRdb to 2016 to 2017). The library was prepared using the immunoSEQ multiplex PCR assay. TCRdb took over this immuneACCESS table, retaining in-frame rearrangements with V and J assigned. Such tables are incomplete; in checked studies, under half of the missing clones stem from an unresolved V gene, and the remainder is unexplained. Within this sample are approximately 79,000 clones, with just under 95% of them counted one time only. The ten top clones hold 0.35% to 0.45% of the sample. The sample comprised T cells isolated from PBMCs. The receptors here all came from a human donor in good health.

This clone was seen just once. V usage is TRBV23-1 and J usage is TRBJ1-5, with D possibly matching TRBD1 (5 bases). TRBV23-1 is recorded as an ORF, its role being uncertain. V dropped 2 bases and J dropped 4 bases, with 18 bases sitting between them. CDR3 length: 17 amino acids. Written as DNA, the CDR3 is TGCGCCAGCAGTCAACCAGGGCCATCGGTTGGAAATCAGCCCCAGCATTTT. This translates into CASSQPGPSVGNQPQHF.

This chain uses TRBV4-3 with TRBJ2-3; D call uncertain. The length of the CDR3 is 14 residues. Trimming removed 0 bases at V and 2 bases at J, with 6 bases between. Germline V gives CDR1 LGHNA, CDR2 YSLEER. The CDR3 sequence: CASSQDQATDTQYF. CDR3 nucleotides: TGCGCCAGCAGCCAAGATCAGGCCACAGATACGCAGTATTTT.

This chain connects TRBV27 to TRBJ2-1; tentatively, D is TRBD2 (6 bases). The V end lost 6 bases, the J end lost 3 bases, and 15 bases lay between the germline ends. This CDR3 comprises 15 residues. The germline V gene encodes CDR1 MNHEY and CDR2 SMNVEV (reference sequence). The CDR3 sequence is CASRPMRGYYNEQFF. As DNA, the CDR3 is TGTGCCAGCAGACCCATGCGGGGTTACTACAATGAGCAGTTCTTC.

The gene calls are TRBV11-2 and TRBJ2-5; no reliable D call. V lost 9 bases to trimming and J lost 2 bases, with 4 bases between them. CDR3 length: 10 residues. Germline V gives CDR1 SGHAT, CDR2 FQNNGV. CDR3 residues: CASIQETQYF. CDR3 DNA sequence: TGTGCCAGTATACAAGAGACCCAGTACTTC.

The chain combines TRBV28 with TRBJ2-2; D is uncertain. V was trimmed by 6 bases and J by 3 bases, leaving 11 bases between them. The germline V gene has CDR1 MDHEN and CDR2 SYDVKM. The CDR3 length is 14 residues. CDR3 residues: CASSATYDTGELFF. The CDR3 bases are TGTGCCAGCAGCGCTACCTATGACACCGGGGAGCTGTTTTTT.

The J gene is TRBJ2-2, the V gene TRBV6-1; 7 bases map to TRBD1. CDR1 and CDR2 from the germline V gene are MNHNS and SASEGT. The CDR3 loop spans 13 amino acids. The J segment lost 7 bases and the V segment lost 6 bases, leaving 5 bases of the junction unmatched. The CDR3 region has the DNA TGTGCCAGCAGAAGGGGGCAGGGCGGGGAGCTGTTTTTT. As protein: CASRRGQGGELFF.

The gene calls are TRBV15 and TRBJ2-7; TRBD2 might be the D (6 bases). V was clipped by 0 bases and J by 4 bases, with 10 bases between them. CDR1 is LNHNV and CDR2 is YYDKDF in the germline V gene (reference sequence). The CDR3 contains 14 residues. CDR3 residues: CATSRDRAGYEQYF. For the CDR3, the DNA is TGTGCCACCAGCAGAGATCGGGCGGGGTACGAGCAGTACTTC.

This chain joins TRBV6-5 and TRBJ2-5, with a possible D match to TRBD2 (5 bases). V lost 7 bases and J lost 0, with 6 bases in between. Germline CDR1 and CDR2: MNHEY and SVGAGI. CDR3 length equals 12 residues. CDR3: CASMRDQETQYF. CDR3 DNA sequence: TGTGCCAGCATGAGGGACCAAGAGACCCAGTACTTC.

The chain couples TRBV9 to TRBJ1-3; D possibly corresponds to TRBD1 (5 bases). The CDR3 is 16 residues long. Between the trimmed V and J ends, which lost 0 bases and 0 bases, there was a span of 10 bases. Germline assignment: CDR1 SGDLS and CDR2 YYNGEE. CDR3 DNA: TGTGCCAGCAGCGTAGACAACACAGGCTCTGGAAACACCATATATTTT. Translation: CASSVDNTGSGNTIYF.

J is TRBJ1-4 and V is TRBV5-1; D may be TRBD1 (5 bases). Germline assignment: CDR1 SGHRS and CDR2 YFSETQ. The V end lost 5 bases, the J end lost 4 bases, and 12 bases lay between the germline ends. The CDR3 runs to 14 residues. CDR3 DNA sequence: TGCGCCAGCAGGGAAGACAGCCTTAATGAAAAACTGTTTTTT. It codes for CASREDSLNEKLFF.

This clone has only one observation. The chain is built from TRBV28 and TRBJ2-7; D unresolved. Germline V gene sequence: CDR1 MDHEN, CDR2 SYDVKM. The CDR3 runs to 12 residues. V lost 1 base and J lost 10, with 11 bases in between. DNA of the CDR3: TGTGCCAGCAGTTTATCTCCGCTACCACAGTACTTC. This translates into CASSLSPLPQYF.

The chain carries TRBV7-9 and TRBJ1-1; D call uncertain. The CDR3 is 12 residues long. Germline V lookup: CDR1 SEHNR, CDR2 FQNEAQ (reference sequence). Trimming stripped 3 bases from V and 5 bases from J, with 7 bases between. In DNA form, the CDR3 reads TGTGCCAGCAGCTTCTCGGGGACTGAAGCTTTCTTT. This gives the protein CASSFSGTEAFF.

This clone was seen a few times. The chain links TRBV23-1 to TRBJ2-2; 7 bases map to TRBD1. TRBV23-1 carries the ORF label, with uncertain function. With 6 bases clipped from V and 5 bases from J, the junction kept 3 bases outside the gene matches. CDR3 size: 13 residues. CDR3 sequence: CASRDRRTGELFF. The DNA of the CDR3 is TGCGCCAGCAGGGACAGGAGAACCGGGGAGCTGTTTTTT.

V usage is TRBV9 and J usage is TRBJ2-1; TRBD2 is a possible D gene (6 bases). Germline CDR1 reads SGDLS; CDR2 reads YYNGEE. This CDR3 comprises 14 residues. V was clipped by 5 bases and J by 6 bases, with 15 bases between them. This CDR3 reads CASSGGRRVNEQFF. Here the CDR3 DNA reads TGTGCCAGCAGTGGGGGGAGGAGGGTCAATGAGCAGTTCTTC. The full variable domain, completed using reference TRBV9 and TRBJ2-1, is DSGVTQTPKHLITATGQRVTLRCSPRSGDLSVYWYQQSLDQGLQFLIQYYNGEERAKGNILERFSAQQFPDLHSELNLSSLELGDSALYFCASSGGRRVNEQFFGPGTRLTVL.

The sample holds one count of this clone. The DNA of the CDR3 is TGTGCCTGGATACGGGGGAGGGGCACCGGGGAGCTGTTTTTT. It yields the protein CAWIRGRGTGELFF. The chain has TRBV30 and TRBJ2-2; 7 bases are shared with TRBD2. The J segment lost 4 bases and the V segment lost 4 bases, leaving 6 bases of the junction unmatched. From germline, CDR1 is GTSNPN and CDR2 SVGIG (reference sequence). This CDR3 comprises 14 residues. The full variable domain, its missing parts supplied by reference TRBV30 and TRBJ2-2, is SQTIHQWPATLVQPVGSPLSLECTVEGTSNPNLYWYRQAAGRGLQLLFYSVGIGQISSEVPQNLSASRPQDRQFILSSKKLLLSDSGFYLCAWIRGRGTGELFFGEGSRLTVL.

The rearrangement joins TRBV19 to TRBJ2-7; TRBD1 agrees at 11 bases. The CDR3 runs to 15 residues. Per germline, CDR1 LNHDA and CDR2 SQIVND (reference sequence). Trimming cost V 7 bases and J 3 bases; bases outside gene matches: 8. In DNA, the CDR3 is TGTGCCAGTACCGGACAGGGGGCTGGGGACTACGAGCAGTACTTC. Translating it yields CASTGQGAGDYEQYF.